One sample yielded the 12 T cell receptor beta chains listed below, sequenced in a study of T cells in Graves' hyperthyroidism and ophthalmopathy. What was amplified from RNA transcripts were TCR beta CDR3 regions. First-round RT-PCR with HTBI primers amplified the TCR CDR3 region. Via MiXCR, TCRdb re-called the multiplex PCR reads, giving one row per CDR3 protein. The table shows about 350,000 distinct CDR3 sequences, with about 15% occurring only once. The sequenced sample was blood. The origin of the receptors is a woman between 25 and 40 years old with Graves' hyperthyroidism.

This clonotype came up a few times. CDR3 sequence reads: CSARGSGNTGELFF. The CDR3 DNA follows: TGCAGTGCTAGAGGATCGGGGAACACCGGGGAGCTGTTTTTT. The V call is TRBV20-1, the J call TRBJ2-2, with no clear D. Germline assignment: CDR1 DFQATT and CDR2 SNEGSKA (reference sequence). The CDR3 sequence is 14 residues long. Trimming pared 1 base from V and 1 base from J, leaving 7 bases between.

This clonotype was found a few times. The chain carries TRBV18 and TRBJ2-5; tentatively, D is TRBD1 or TRBD2 (6 bases each). The CDR3 extends over 16 amino acids. Trimming shortened V by 0 bases and J by 4 bases, and 15 bases separated the two germline ends. In germline, CDR1 is KGHSH, CDR2 LQKENI. Written as DNA, the CDR3 is TGTGCCAGCTCACCACCTCCCAGGGGAGGTCGAGAGACCCAGTACTTC. It specifies CASSPPPRGGRETQYF. Together with reference TRBV18 and TRBJ2-5, the CDR3 gives the full variable domain: NAGVMQNPRHLVRRRGQEARLRCSPMKGHSHVYWYRQLPEEGLKFMVYLQKENIIDESGMPKERFSAEFPKEGPSILRIQQVVRGDSAAYFCASSPPPRGGRETQYFGPGTRLLVL.

This clonotype came up a few times. This sequence joins TRBV3-1 and TRBJ2-3; D possibly matches TRBD1 or TRBD2 (5 bases each). The V gene's germline CDR1 is LGHDT and CDR2 YNNKEL (reference sequence). This CDR3 has 20 residues. Trimming left V 5 bases short and J 1 base short, with 28 bases between. The CDR3 spells CASSTKSPGRRNTGTDTQYF. In DNA, the CDR3 is TGTGCCAGCAGCACTAAAAGCCCGGGACGGCGTAACACGGGCACAGATACGCAGTATTTT.

This clonotype was seen at least ten times. V and J are TRBV6-1 and TRBJ1-5; 10 bases fit TRBD1. Germline V gene sequence: CDR1 MNHNS, CDR2 SASEGT. This CDR3 has 16 amino acids. V lost 3 bases to trimming and J lost 3 bases; unmatched junction nucleotides: 5. The CDR3 nucleotides read TGTGCCAGCAGTGACGGGGACAGGGGTTACAATCAGCCCCAGCATTTT. Its protein product is CASSDGDRGYNQPQHF.

This clonotype was recorded at least ten times. The chain employs TRBV12-3 or TRBV12-4 and TRBJ2-2; D remains ambiguous. This CDR3 comprises 14 residues. Trimming left V 4 bases short and J 4 bases short, with 10 bases between. The CDR3 loop is CASSSGLGTGELFF. CDR3 DNA: TGTGCCAGCAGTTCTGGTTTGGGCACCGGGGAGCTGTTTTTT.

The chain is built from TRBV29-1 and TRBJ2-1; 11 bases are a match to TRBD2. Germline CDR1 and CDR2: SQVTM and ANQGSEA. Losses at the gene ends were 7 bases for V and 1 base for J; bases not matched to a gene: 6. The CDR3 extends over 15 amino acids. CDR3 DNA: TGCAGCGGGATACTAGCGGGGGCATCCTACAATGAGCAGTTCTTC. This codes for CSGILAGASYNEQFF.

This clonotype showed up just a few times. V gene TRBV5-4 combines with J gene TRBJ2-2; TRBD2 is a possible D gene (5 bases). The CDR3 totals 15 residues. Trimming removed 1 base at V and 4 bases at J, with 11 bases between. Germline V gene lookup returns CDR1 SGHNT and CDR2 YYREEE (reference sequence). CDR3 loop: CASSLSGSGTGELFF. The CDR3 DNA is TGTGCCAGCAGCTTGAGTGGGAGTGGCACCGGGGAGCTGTTTTTT.

This clonotype was observed many times. This chain uses TRBV28 with TRBJ1-2, with 7 bases fitting TRBD1. The CDR3 totals 14 residues. Germline V gives CDR1 MDHEN, CDR2 SYDVKM. The ends lost 7 bases at V and 4 bases at J; junction bases unmatched: 9. The CDR3 here is CASKGQRFVYGYTF. The CDR3 DNA follows: TGTGCCAGCAAGGGACAGAGGTTCGTCTATGGCTACACCTTC.

Comment on this clonotype: A read error may be the cause here, since a much bigger clone is one base away. V is TRBV29-1 and J is TRBJ1-1; 9 nucleotides match TRBD1. Trimming removed 6 bases from V and 10 bases from J; junction bases left unmatched: 15. Germline V gene sequence: CDR1 SQVTM, CDR2 ANQGSEA. The CDR3 has 14 amino acids. CDR3 DNA: TGCAGCGTCGACGGAACAGGGGGCCCAGTGGGAGCTTTCTTT. Its protein product is CSVDGTGGPVGAFF.

This clonotype was seen many times. V and J are TRBV7-2 and TRBJ1-1; D call uncertain. This CDR3 is 15 amino acids long. Germline CDR1 SGHTA, CDR2 FQGNSA. V was trimmed by 0 bases and J by 1 base, leaving 9 bases between them. CDR3 amino acids: CASSLASPGNTEAFF. DNA for the CDR3: TGTGCCAGCAGCTTAGCGTCGCCGGGGAACACTGAAGCTTTCTTT.

The chain links TRBV9 to TRBJ1-1; D possibly corresponds to TRBD1 (5 bases). The germline gives CDR1 SGDLS, CDR2 YYNGEE. The CDR3 covers 13 residues. V was pared by 0 bases and J by 11 bases, with 14 bases between. In DNA, the CDR3 is TGTGCCAGCAGCGTAGAAGATGGGGCGGTTGCTTTCTTT. This encodes CASSVEDGAVAFF.

This clonotype was observed at least ten times. V gene TRBV13 combines with J gene TRBJ2-5; 7 nucleotides match TRBD1. V shed 7 bases, J shed 5 bases, and the junction held 7 bases outside the gene matches. The CDR3 is 13 amino acids. Germline values: CDR1 PRHDT, CDR2 FYEKMQ (reference sequence). CDR3 region: CASKLQGMETQYF. CDR3 in DNA: TGTGCCAGCAAATTACAGGGGATGGAGACCCAGTACTTC.